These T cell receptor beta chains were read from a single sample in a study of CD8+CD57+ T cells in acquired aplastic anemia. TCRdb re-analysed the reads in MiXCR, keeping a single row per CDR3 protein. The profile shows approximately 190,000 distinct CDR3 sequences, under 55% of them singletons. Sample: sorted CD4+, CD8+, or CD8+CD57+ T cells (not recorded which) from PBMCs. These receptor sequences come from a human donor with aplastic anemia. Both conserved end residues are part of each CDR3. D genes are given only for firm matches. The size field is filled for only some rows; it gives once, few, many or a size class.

cdr3_aa: CASSTGRILGEKLFF; cdr3_nt: TGCGCCAGCAGCACGGGCCGTATTCTCGGCGAAAAACTGTTTTTT; v_call: TRBV5-1; d_call: -; clone_size: many; j_call: TRBJ1-4
cdr3_aa: CASSPRDRGDYGYTF; cdr3_nt: TGTGCCAGCAGTCCCCGGGACAGGGGCGACTATGGCTACACCTTC; v_call: TRBV6-1; d_call: TRBD1; clone_size: many; j_call: TRBJ1-2
cdr3_aa: CASRKGQEGNYGYTF; cdr3_nt: TGTGCCAGCAGAAAGGGACAGGAGGGGAACTATGGCTACACCTTC; v_call: TRBV7-2; d_call: TRBD1; clone_size: -; j_call: TRBJ1-2
cdr3_aa: CASSSGASTDTQYF; cdr3_nt: TGTGCCAGCAGCAGCGGGGCTAGCACAGATACGCAGTATTTT; v_call: TRBV7-3; d_call: TRBD2; clone_size: many; j_call: TRBJ2-3
cdr3_aa: CASSIEPGNQPQHF; cdr3_nt: TGTGCCAGTAGTATAGAGCCAGGCAATCAGCCCCAGCATTTT; v_call: TRBV19; d_call: -; clone_size: many; j_call: TRBJ1-5
cdr3_aa: CASGSPAGQATYEQYF; cdr3_nt: TGTGCTAGTGGTTCGCCGGCGGGACAGGCTACCTACGAGCAGTACTTC; v_call: TRBV12-5; d_call: TRBD1; clone_size: many; j_call: TRBJ2-7
cdr3_aa: CSAEGLSDTQYF; cdr3_nt: TGCAGCGCCGAGGGGCTCTCAGATACGCAGTATTTT; v_call: TRBV29-1; d_call: -; clone_size: -; j_call: TRBJ2-3
cdr3_aa: CASSVGTGAYNEQFF; cdr3_nt: TGTGCCAGCAGTGTTGGGACAGGGGCCTACAATGAGCAGTTCTTC; v_call: TRBV2; d_call: TRBD1; clone_size: once; j_call: TRBJ2-1
cdr3_aa: CASSIAGQPSYEQYF; cdr3_nt: TGTGCCAGTAGTATCGCCGGACAGCCTTCCTACGAGCAGTACTTC; v_call: TRBV19; d_call: -; clone_size: -; j_call: TRBJ2-7
cdr3_aa: CASSYSLAGVGTDTQYF; cdr3_nt: TGTGCCAGCAGTTACTCGCTAGCGGGAGTGGGCACAGATACGCAGTATTTT; v_call: TRBV6-2/TRBV6-3; d_call: TRBD2; clone_size: -; j_call: TRBJ2-3
cdr3_aa: CSAPRFLSAGGLETQYF; cdr3_nt: TGCAGTGCTCCCCGATTTTTATCAGCGGGAGGTTTGGAGACCCAGTACTTC; v_call: TRBV20-1; d_call: TRBD2; clone_size: many; j_call: TRBJ2-5
cdr3_aa: CASSLEGDEQYF; cdr3_nt: TGTGCCAGCAGCTTAGAGGGGGACGAGCAGTACTTC; v_call: TRBV7-8; d_call: -; clone_size: few; j_call: TRBJ2-7
cdr3_aa: CSARAGSRGETQYF; cdr3_nt: TGCAGTGCTCGTGCCGGGAGTAGGGGAGAGACCCAGTACTTC; v_call: TRBV20-1; d_call: -; clone_size: -; j_call: TRBJ2-5
cdr3_aa: CAISDLGSGYDTQYF; cdr3_nt: TGTGCCATCAGTGATCTGGGTTCGGGGTACGATACGCAGTATTTT; v_call: TRBV10-3; d_call: -; clone_size: -; j_call: TRBJ2-3
cdr3_aa: CATSGDWSEQFF; cdr3_nt: TGTGCCACCAGCGGGGACTGGAGTGAGCAGTTCTTC; v_call: TRBV15; d_call: -; clone_size: -; j_call: TRBJ2-1
cdr3_aa: CAINPTGSSYNEQFF; cdr3_nt: TGTGCCATCAACCCGACAGGTAGCTCCTACAATGAGCAGTTCTTC; v_call: TRBV10-3; d_call: -; clone_size: -; j_call: TRBJ2-1
cdr3_aa: CSASTGPYEQYF; cdr3_nt: TGCAGTGCCAGTACAGGGCCCTACGAGCAGTACTTC; v_call: TRBV20-1; d_call: -; clone_size: -; j_call: TRBJ2-7
cdr3_aa: CASSIDGNYGYTF; cdr3_nt: TGTGCCAGTAGTATCGACGGAAACTATGGCTACACCTTC; v_call: TRBV19; d_call: -; clone_size: -; j_call: TRBJ1-2
cdr3_aa: CASTTSRVGETQYF; cdr3_nt: TGTGCCAGCACCACATCCAGGGTAGGGGAGACCCAGTACTTC; v_call: TRBV2; d_call: -; clone_size: many; j_call: TRBJ2-5
cdr3_aa: CSASMGNEAFF; cdr3_nt: TGCAGTGCTAGTATGGGCAATGAAGCTTTCTTT; v_call: TRBV20-1; d_call: -; clone_size: many; j_call: TRBJ1-1
cdr3_aa: CSASPLGNYGYTF; cdr3_nt: TGCAGTGCTAGCCCGCTCGGGAACTATGGCTACACCTTC; v_call: TRBV20-1; d_call: -; clone_size: many; j_call: TRBJ1-2
cdr3_aa: CSASRRGRGTDTQYF; cdr3_nt: TGCAGTGCTTCTCGGAGAGGGAGAGGGACAGATACGCAGTATTTT; v_call: TRBV20-1; d_call: -; clone_size: -; j_call: TRBJ2-3
cdr3_aa: CAIRAGQANYNSPLHF; cdr3_nt: TGTGCCATCAGGGCGGGACAGGCGAACTATAATTCACCCCTCCACTTT; v_call: TRBV10-3; d_call: TRBD1; clone_size: -; j_call: TRBJ1-6
cdr3_aa: CASSRDLGTEAFF; cdr3_nt: TGCGCCAGCAGCCGGGACCTGGGGACTGAAGCTTTCTTT; v_call: TRBV5-1; d_call: -; clone_size: -; j_call: TRBJ1-1
cdr3_aa: CASSTWDSYGYTF; cdr3_nt: TGTGCCAGCAGTACCTGGGACAGCTATGGCTACACCTTC; v_call: TRBV2; d_call: TRBD1; clone_size: -; j_call: TRBJ1-2
cdr3_aa: CASSRDFTTPARANVLTF; cdr3_nt: TGTGCCAGCAGCCGGGACTTTACCACCCCCGCGCGGGCCAACGTCCTGACTTTC; v_call: TRBV6-1; d_call: -; clone_size: few; j_call: TRBJ2-6
cdr3_aa: CNVVQGSGTQYF; cdr3_nt: TGCAACGTAGTACAGGGGAGTGGGACCCAGTACTTC; v_call: TRBV29-1; d_call: TRBD1; clone_size: -; j_call: TRBJ2-5
cdr3_aa: CASSSGSTEGNEQFF; cdr3_nt: TGTGCCAGCAGTAGCGGGAGTACCGAGGGGAATGAGCAGTTCTTC; v_call: TRBV12-3/TRBV12-4; d_call: TRBD2; clone_size: -; j_call: TRBJ2-1
cdr3_aa: CSTDRGDYNEQFF; cdr3_nt: TGCAGCACGGACAGGGGGGACTACAATGAGCAGTTCTTC; v_call: TRBV29-1; d_call: TRBD1; clone_size: -; j_call: TRBJ2-1
cdr3_aa: CATSLEKGVYGYTF; cdr3_nt: TGTGCCACCAGTTTGGAGAAGGGGGTCTATGGCTACACCTTC; v_call: TRBV15; d_call: -; clone_size: -; j_call: TRBJ1-2
cdr3_aa: CASSIGGSDTQYF; cdr3_nt: TGTGCCAGTAGTATAGGAGGTTCCGATACGCAGTATTTT; v_call: TRBV19; d_call: -; clone_size: many; j_call: TRBJ2-3
cdr3_aa: CASSEPHQGHEQYF; cdr3_nt: TGCGCCAGCAGTGAGCCCCACCAGGGCCACGAGCAGTACTTC; v_call: TRBV10-1; d_call: -; clone_size: few; j_call: TRBJ2-7
cdr3_aa: CASSFAGDYEQYF; cdr3_nt: TGTGCCAGCAGTTTTGCAGGGGACTACGAGCAGTACTTC; v_call: TRBV12-3/TRBV12-4; d_call: -; clone_size: -; j_call: TRBJ2-7
cdr3_aa: CASSPSLTGGISF; cdr3_nt: TGTGCCAGCAGTCCCTCATTGACAGGGGGTATATCCTTC; v_call: TRBV12-3/TRBV12-4; d_call: TRBD1; clone_size: -; j_call: TRBJ1-2
cdr3_aa: CASRDRGFTDTQYF; cdr3_nt: TGTGCCAGCCGGGACAGGGGGTTCACAGATACGCAGTATTTT; v_call: TRBV2; d_call: TRBD1; clone_size: many; j_call: TRBJ2-3
cdr3_aa: CASSGGLAHEQFF; cdr3_nt: TGTGCCAGCAGCGGCGGACTAGCTCACGAGCAGTTCTTC; v_call: TRBV12-3/TRBV12-4; d_call: TRBD2; clone_size: -; j_call: TRBJ2-1
cdr3_aa: CASRLTGEETQYF; cdr3_nt: TGTGCCAGTAGGCTGACAGGGGAAGAGACCCAGTACTTC; v_call: TRBV19; d_call: TRBD1; clone_size: many; j_call: TRBJ2-5
cdr3_aa: CATRGDGQETQYF; cdr3_nt: TGTGCCACCAGGGGGGACGGCCAAGAGACCCAGTACTTC; v_call: TRBV24-1; d_call: -; clone_size: few; j_call: TRBJ2-5
cdr3_aa: CAISESALGNEKLFF; cdr3_nt: TGTGCCATCAGTGAGTCTGCTCTAGGTAATGAAAAACTGTTTTTT; v_call: TRBV10-3; d_call: -; clone_size: once; j_call: TRBJ1-4
cdr3_aa: CASSPRTGDIYEQYF; cdr3_nt: TGTGCCAGCTCACCCCGGACAGGGGATATATACGAGCAGTACTTC; v_call: TRBV18; d_call: TRBD1; clone_size: -; j_call: TRBJ2-7
cdr3_aa: CASSDPKTGSTDTQYF; cdr3_nt: TGTGCCAGCTCCGATCCCAAGACAGGGTCGACAGATACGCAGTATTTT; v_call: TRBV18; d_call: TRBD1; clone_size: -; j_call: TRBJ2-3
cdr3_aa: CAVSPTGGQETQYF; cdr3_nt: TGTGCCGTCAGCCCGACAGGGGGCCAAGAGACCCAGTACTTC; v_call: TRBV10-3; d_call: TRBD1; clone_size: -; j_call: TRBJ2-5
cdr3_aa: CATSRAGEAFF; cdr3_nt: TGTGCCACCAGTAGGGCAGGTGAAGCTTTCTTT; v_call: TRBV24-1; d_call: -; clone_size: many; j_call: TRBJ1-1
cdr3_aa: CATSNRDAESPLHF; cdr3_nt: TGTGCCACCAGCAACCGGGACGCGGAATCACCCCTCCACTTT; v_call: TRBV15; d_call: -; clone_size: -; j_call: TRBJ1-6
cdr3_aa: CVSSIDLQGYEQYF; cdr3_nt: TGTGTCAGTAGTATAGATCTACAAGGCTACGAGCAGTACTTC; v_call: TRBV19; d_call: -; clone_size: -; j_call: TRBJ2-7
cdr3_aa: CASSLRTGDSTGGSYEQYF; cdr3_nt: TGTGCCAGCAGCTTACGGACAGGGGATTCAACGGGAGGGAGCTACGAGCAGTACTTC; v_call: TRBV7-2; d_call: -; clone_size: many; j_call: TRBJ2-7
cdr3_aa: CASSSGTTNTGELFF; cdr3_nt: TGTGCCAGCAGCTCTGGGACAACGAACACCGGGGAGCTGTTTTTT; v_call: TRBV2; d_call: -; clone_size: -; j_call: TRBJ2-2
cdr3_aa: CASSLPGAEAFF; cdr3_nt: TGCGCCAGCAGCTTACCGGGAGCTGAAGCTTTCTTT; v_call: TRBV5-1; d_call: -; clone_size: -; j_call: TRBJ1-1